These T cell receptor beta chains were read from a single sample in a study of blood T cells in healthy people across ages. TCRdb called the 5' RACE reads again in MiXCR, with one record for every CDR3 protein. Counted here are fewer than 750,000 distinct CDR3 sequences, around half occurring once; the ten biggest clones make up 20% to 25%. What was sequenced was blood. The source is an elderly man in good health. The conserved cysteine and the conserved F or W are not part of the CDR3 here. Expanded clones are given a class, and other clones once, few, many or no size at all.

clone_size | j_call | v_call | cdr3_aa
few | TRBJ2-7 | TRBV20-1 | SAPQPGRTHEQY
- | TRBJ1-4 | TRBV12-3/TRBV12-4 | ASSWGHGDNEKLF
few | TRBJ2-5 | TRBV7-2 | ASSSGLAVETQY
- | TRBJ2-1 | TRBV6-2/TRBV6-3 | ASRRSGGSTYNEQF
- | TRBJ2-3 | TRBV7-2 | ASSLTVRPTDTQY
- | TRBJ2-7 | TRBV28 | ASTAPDGFSYEQY
few | TRBJ2-1 | TRBV7-2 | ASSLGAGTRGLREF
- | TRBJ1-4 | TRBV27 | ASRDRGQGNEKLF
many | TRBJ2-1 | TRBV6-6 | ASLASSYNEQF
- | TRBJ2-5 | TRBV29-1 | SVEQGRETQY
- | - | TRBV7-2 | ASSLGARGTPYEQY
many | TRBJ2-7 | TRBV6-6 | ASGRAGAAYEQY
- | TRBJ2-5 | TRBV11-2 | ASSFQQGLGETQY
- | TRBJ2-7 | TRBV6-2/TRBV6-3 | ASSYNRGYEQY
many | TRBJ1-2 | TRBV6-5 | ASSPTGDGYT
- | TRBJ1-1 | TRBV4-1 | ASSRTGYTEAF
few | TRBJ2-1 | TRBV3-1 | ASSQGLATYNEQF
- | TRBJ2-7 | TRBV4-2 | ASSQGDGPRGYEQY
- | TRBJ1-1 | TRBV7-2 | ASSTRDRGGAEAF
- | TRBJ2-7 | TRBV29-1 | SVKMGYEQY